One and the same sample provided the 23 T cell receptor beta chains below, sequenced in a study of T cell changes during pregnancy in multiple sclerosis. Profiling relied on immunoSEQ multiplex PCR, and the TCRdb table lists in-frame clones only, not all of them. The table has some 59,000 clones, about nine tenths seen once. This specimen consisted of peripheral blood, obtained in the first trimester of pregnancy. The receptors shown here come from a female donor with multiple sclerosis, enrolled in a pregnancy study.

The V and J genes are TRBV10-3 and TRBJ2-5; tentatively, D is TRBD2 (5 bases). The CDR3 loop spans 14 amino acids. Germline V gives CDR1 ENHRY, CDR2 SYGVKD. V was cut by 0 bases and J by 5 bases, with 10 bases left in between. CDR3 DNA sequence: TGTGCCATCAGTGAGTCTGGTAGGGAGGAGACCCAGTACTTC. This encodes CAISESGREETQYF.

The genes are TRBV11-2 and TRBJ2-5; TRBD2 is a possible D gene (5 bases). Trimming pared 5 bases from V and 4 bases from J, leaving 8 bases between. Germline V gene sequence: CDR1 SGHAT, CDR2 FQNNGV. The CDR3 runs 12 residues. The CDR3 DNA sequence: TGTGCCAGCAGCCCCCGGGGAGAGACCCAGTACTTC. It translates to CASSPRGETQYF.

The genes are TRBV6-1 and TRBJ2-7; TRBD2 agrees at 11 bases. J lost 2 bases, V lost 5 bases, and 2 bases had no gene match. Germline V CDR1 and CDR2: MNHNS, SASEGT. The CDR3 loop spans 14 amino acids. The CDR3 reads CASSLAGGTYEQYF. Here the CDR3 DNA reads TGTGCCAGCAGTCTAGCGGGGGGTACCTACGAGCAGTACTTC.

This clone appeared once. The V and J genes are TRBV6-5 and TRBJ1-5; a possible D gene is TRBD1 (6 bases). The CDR3 loop spans 14 amino acids. CDR1 is MNHEY and CDR2 is SVGAGI in the germline V gene. The ends were cut back, 6 bases at V and 11 bases at J, with 20 bases in the middle. The CDR3 reads CASSQRDIGGAQHF. The CDR3 DNA sequence: TGTGCCAGCAGCCAGCGGGACATTGGGGGGGCCCAGCATTTT.

The V gene is TRBV11-2, the J gene TRBJ1-2; D is undetermined. Between the trimmed V and J ends, which lost 0 bases and 2 bases, there was a span of 4 bases. Germline CDR1 is SGHAT and CDR2 is FQNNGV. The CDR3 length is 13 residues. The CDR3 nucleotides are TGTGCCAGCAGCTTAGACGGGAACTATGGCTACACCTTC. It yields the protein CASSLDGNYGYTF.

The table lists this clone with a count of one. V is TRBV6-6 and J is TRBJ1-2; D gene ambiguous. The CDR3 is made up of 14 amino acids. Looked up from germline, CDR1 is MNHNY and CDR2 is SVGAGI (reference sequence). V lost 0 bases, J lost 6 bases, and 11 bases lay in between. The CDR3 region is CASSYSQNSDGYTF. The CDR3 DNA sequence: TGTGCCAGCAGTTACTCTCAGAATTCAGATGGCTACACCTTC.

The chain couples TRBV11-2 to TRBJ1-2; D perhaps matches TRBD1 (6 bases). The CDR3 totals 14 residues. V was shortened by 0 bases and J by 4 bases, with 9 bases between the two germline ends. Per the germline V gene, CDR1 is SGHAT and CDR2 is FQNNGV. CDR3 DNA: TGTGCCAGCAGCTTAGATCAGGGGACCTATGGCTACACCTTC. This sequence encodes CASSLDQGTYGYTF.

The chain uses TRBV5-4 and TRBJ2-7; TRBD1 agrees at 7 bases. The CDR3 sequence is 15 residues long. V dropped 1 base and J dropped 3; count of bases not matched to a gene: 7. The germline V gene has CDR1 SGHNT and CDR2 YYREEE (reference sequence). CDR3 DNA sequence: TGTGCCAGCAGCTTGTCCACCGGGACAGACTACGAGCAGTACTTC. Protein product: CASSLSTGTDYEQYF. Together with reference TRBV5-4 and TRBJ2-7, the CDR3 gives the full variable domain: ETGVTQSPTHLIKTRGQQVTLRCSSQSGHNTVSWYQQALGQGPQFIFQYYREEENGRGNFPPRFSGLQFPNYSSELNVNALELDDSALYLCASSLSTGTDYEQYFGPGTRLTVT.

The V gene is TRBV15, the J gene TRBJ2-7; TRBD1 aligns across 9 bases. The junction had 10 bases not matched to a gene; V was cut back by 10 bases and J by 3 bases. Germline-derived CDR1 and CDR2 are LNHNV and YYDKDF (reference sequence). The CDR3 runs to 14 residues. DNA of the CDR3: TGTGCCAGGATCGGGACAGGGAGAGTCTACGAGCAGTACTTC. Encoded protein: CARIGTGRVYEQYF.

This clone was seen only once. The CDR3 bases are TGTGCCAGCAGTGAATATAGCGGGGGGGCTGGTGAGCAGTTCTTC. Amino acids: CASSEYSGGAGEQFF. V is TRBV6-1 and J is TRBJ2-1, with TRBD2 matching 11 bases. The CDR3 is 15 residues long. Germline V gives CDR1 MNHNS, CDR2 SASEGT. J gave up 9 bases and V 2 bases, and 6 bases lay outside the gene matches.

The chain has TRBV2 and TRBJ1-5; no clear D. The V end lost 8 bases, the J end lost 2 bases, and 13 bases lay between the germline ends. The CDR3 runs 14 residues. Germline V CDR1 and CDR2: SNHLY, FYNNEI. The CDR3: CASGRGIGNQPQHF. CDR3 in DNA: TGTGCCAGCGGTCGAGGGATTGGCAATCAGCCCCAGCATTTT.

The genes are TRBV7-2 and TRBJ2-5; 7 positions match TRBD2. The ends lost 5 bases at V and 3 bases at J; junction bases unmatched: 9. The length of the CDR3 is 15 residues. Per the germline V gene, CDR1 is SGHTA and CDR2 is FQGNSA. CDR3 in DNA: TGTGCCAGCAGCCCGGGAGGCCTTACTAAAGAGACCCAGTACTTC. Protein product: CASSPGGLTKETQYF.

The chain employs TRBV19 and TRBJ1-1; D is unresolved. The length of the CDR3 is 14 residues. Germline-derived CDR1 and CDR2 are LNHDA and SQIVND (reference sequence). With 6 bases removed from V and 4 bases from J, the gap between germline ends came to 15 bases. The CDR3, as DNA: TGTGCCAGTAGCTTACAGTCAGGAGGCACTGAAGCTTTCTTT. Protein sequence: CASSLQSGGTEAFF.

The chain combines TRBV7-9 with TRBJ1-2, with D perhaps TRBD1 (6 bases). Trimming left V 5 bases short and J 6 bases short, with 19 bases between. This CDR3 is 15 amino acids long. Germline loops: CDR1 SEHNR, CDR2 FQNEAQ (reference sequence). The CDR3 region is CASSPSGTPLNGYTF. Written as DNA, the CDR3 is TGTGCCAGCAGCCCTTCCGGGACACCCCTAAATGGCTACACCTTC. The complete variable domain, with remaining parts taken from reference TRBV7-9 and TRBJ1-2, reads DTGVSQNPRHKITKRGQNVTFRCDPISEHNRLYWYRQTLGQGPEFLTYFQNEAQLEKSRLLSDRFSAERPKGSFSTLEIQRTEQGDSAMYLCASSPSGTPLNGYTFGSGTRLTVV.

The chain uses TRBV4-1 and TRBJ2-7; the D gene is possibly TRBD1 (6 bases). The CDR3 consists of 15 residues. From germline, CDR1 is MGHRA and CDR2 YSYEKL. With 0 bases removed from V and 2 bases from J, the gap between germline ends came to 11 bases. The CDR3 DNA follows: TGCGCCAGCAGCCAAGATCTGACAGGACCCTACGAGCAGTACTTC. Translation gives CASSQDLTGPYEQYF.

This rearrangement joins TRBV19 to TRBJ2-4, with 8 bases aligning to TRBD1. The V segment lost 0 bases and the J segment 5 bases; nucleotides outside the gene matches: 9. Germline CDR1 reads LNHDA; CDR2 reads SQIVND (reference sequence). CDR3 length: 17 amino acids. The CDR3 region has the DNA TGTGCCAGTAGTATAGATCCGAACAGGGGGTTCGAAAACATTCAGTACTTC. It is translated as CASSIDPNRGFENIQYF.

This chain uses TRBV4-3 with TRBJ2-7, with TRBD2 as a possible D gene (5 bases). Germline CDR1 reads LGHNA; CDR2 reads YSLEER. The CDR3 extends over 16 amino acids. With 1 base removed from V and 2 bases from J, the gap between germline ends came to 15 bases. CDR3 loop: CASSQAPDGGPYEQYF. CDR3 bases: TGCGCCAGCAGCCAAGCCCCCGACGGAGGACCCTACGAGCAGTACTTC.

The chain recombines TRBV9 with TRBJ2-3; D is perhaps TRBD1 (5 bases). Trimming stripped 5 bases from V and 2 bases from J, with 12 bases between. There are 14 residues in the CDR3. Germline values: CDR1 SGDLS, CDR2 YYNGEE. This CDR3 is CASSDREDTDTQYF. CDR3 nucleotide sequence: TGTGCCAGCAGTGACAGAGAAGACACAGATACGCAGTATTTT.

This chain's CDR3 is CASSYSSGGNEQFF. For the CDR3, the DNA is TGTGCCAGCAGTTACTCGTCGGGGGGTAATGAGCAGTTCTTC. The chain has TRBV6-6 and TRBJ2-1; TRBD2 matches at 7 bases. The V and J ends lost 0 bases and 7 bases, in that order; junction bases with no gene match: 3. The CDR3 has 14 amino acids. Germline assignment: CDR1 MNHNY and CDR2 SVGAGI (reference sequence).

V is TRBV7-2 and J is TRBJ1-1; D remains ambiguous. This CDR3 is built from 14 residues. Trimming removed 1 base at V and 0 bases at J, with 6 bases between. Germline CDR1 and CDR2: SGHTA and FQGNSA. The CDR3 nucleotides read TGTGCCAGCAGCTTAGTTCCCTTGAACACTGAAGCTTTCTTT. This sequence encodes CASSLVPLNTEAFF.

The chain uses TRBV18 and TRBJ2-4; 14 nucleotides line up with TRBD2. The CDR3 is made up of 16 amino acids. Trimming cost V 2 bases and J 7 bases; bases outside gene matches: 4. Germline assignment: CDR1 KGHSH and CDR2 LQKENI. CDR3 sequence (DNA): TGTGCCAGCTCACCAGGGACTAGCGGGAGTGACAACATTCAGTACTTC. Amino acid sequence: CASSPGTSGSDNIQYF.

The chain uses TRBV7-3 and TRBJ2-3, with TRBD2 as a possible D gene (7 bases). CDR1 SGHTA and CDR2 FQGTGA come from the germline V gene. CDR3 length: 14 residues. The ends were cut back, 2 bases at V and 2 bases at J, with 8 bases in the middle. CDR3 sequence reads: CASSLGGATDTQYF. CDR3 DNA sequence: TGTGCCAGCAGCTTAGGGGGGGCCACAGATACGCAGTATTTT.

The chain uses TRBV5-6 and TRBJ2-3; tentative D call: TRBD2 (6 bases). CDR1 is SGHDT, CDR2 YYEEEE, per germline. The CDR3 sequence is 18 residues long. V lost 4 bases, J lost 0 bases, and 21 bases lay in between. This CDR3 reads CASSLTFGTHSSTDTQYF. CDR3 nucleotides: TGTGCCAGCAGCCTTACATTTGGGACTCATTCTAGCACAGATACGCAGTATTTT.